These 32 T cell receptor beta chains were sequenced from one sample in a study of PD-1 blockade in mismatch repair-deficient tumors. Profiling relied on immunoSEQ multiplex PCR, and the TCRdb table lists in-frame clones only, not all of them. The table has tens of thousands of clones, about 84% seen once. The sequences come from peripheral blood, collected 12 weeks after starting pembrolizumab. Receptors were obtained from an adult with mismatch repair-deficient cancer.

By proportion, this clone is medium-sized (0.01 to 0.1%). V is TRBV11-1 and J is TRBJ1-5; tentative D call: TRBD1 (6 bases). Germline V gene data show CDR1 as SGHAT and CDR2 as FQDESV (reference sequence). This CDR3 contains 13 residues. V dropped 3 bases and J dropped 4 bases, with 7 bases sitting between them. The CDR3 DNA follows: TGTGCCAGCAGCTTGGGGGCGAATCAGCCCCAGCATTTT. Translating gives CASSLGANQPQHF.

The rearrangement links TRBV7-6 to TRBJ2-5; tentative D call: TRBD2 (6 bases). From germline, CDR1 is SGHVS and CDR2 FNYEAQ. Trimming cost V 5 bases and J 5 bases, with 18 bases left between them. The CDR3 spans 15 residues. The CDR3 DNA is TGTGCCAGCAGCGCCCTTGGGCGGGGTGGGGAGACCCAGTACTTC. Translating it yields CASSALGRGGETQYF.

The chain joins TRBV4-2 to TRBJ1-5; D is unresolved. The V end was cut by 0 bases, the J end by 2 bases, with 8 bases between. Germline V lookup: CDR1 LGHNA, CDR2 YNFKEQ. This CDR3 contains 15 residues. The CDR3 nucleotides read TGTGCCAGCAGCCAAGAAGTCGGGGGCAATCAGCCCCAGCATTTT. Its protein product is CASSQEVGGNQPQHF.

The chain carries TRBV7-9 and TRBJ2-7, with 7 bases lining up with TRBD1. The germline V gene encodes CDR1 SEHNR and CDR2 FQNEAQ (reference sequence). Trimming at V came to 4 bases and at J to 0 bases, leaving 3 bases not matched to a gene. The CDR3 runs to 14 residues. CDR3 bases: TGTGCCAGCAGCTGGGGGACAGTCTCCTACGAGCAGTACTTC. This encodes CASSWGTVSYEQYF.

V usage is TRBV9 and J usage is TRBJ2-2; D not certain. V lost 0 bases and J lost 5, with 8 bases in between. CDR3 length: 14 amino acids. The germline V gene has CDR1 SGDLS and CDR2 YYNGEE. Written as DNA, the CDR3 is TGTGCCAGCAGCGTAGTTTCCAAGACCGGGGAGCTGTTTTTT. Translated: CASSVVSKTGELFF.

The V call is TRBV9, the J call TRBJ2-1, with 10 bases fitting TRBD2. V dropped 3 bases and J dropped 8; count of bases not matched to a gene: 8. The CDR3 runs to 15 residues. Germline V gene sequence: CDR1 SGDLS, CDR2 YYNGEE. For the CDR3, the DNA is TGTGCCAGCAGCGCGGGACTAGCGAACCTGGATGAGCAGTTCTTC. It translates to CASSAGLANLDEQFF.

This chain links TRBV18 with TRBJ2-6, with D perhaps TRBD1 (5 bases). The V and J ends lost 2 bases and 2 bases respectively, with 13 bases between them. The CDR3 has 17 amino acids. CDR1 and CDR2 from the germline V gene are KGHSH and LQKENI. CDR3: CASSPLPGSTGANVLTF. The DNA for the CDR3 is TGTGCCAGCTCACCATTGCCAGGGTCCACTGGGGCCAACGTCCTGACTTTC.

This sequence joins TRBV9 and TRBJ2-1; 7 nucleotides align to TRBD1. The germline gives CDR1 SGDLS, CDR2 YYNGEE. CDR3 length: 14 residues. Trimming at V came to 0 bases and at J to 10 bases, leaving 7 bases not matched to a gene. The CDR3: CASSVGNRGSEQFF. The CDR3 DNA reads TGTGCCAGCAGCGTAGGGAACAGGGGTAGCGAGCAGTTCTTC.

This clone was observed a single time. The chain combines TRBV27 with TRBJ2-1; D call uncertain. The CDR3 consists of 12 residues. V lost 3 bases, J lost 9 bases, and 9 bases lay in between. From germline, CDR1 is MNHEY and CDR2 SMNVEV (reference sequence). The CDR3: CASSLWPGEQFF. Written as DNA, the CDR3 is TGTGCCAGCAGTTTGTGGCCTGGTGAGCAGTTCTTC.

V usage is TRBV28 and J usage is TRBJ1-2, with D possibly matching TRBD1 (5 bases). The CDR3 runs 13 residues. Germline V CDR1 and CDR2: MDHEN, SYDVKM. Trimming left V 6 bases short and J 7 bases short, with 15 bases between. The CDR3 is CASSSTGGRGYTF. The CDR3 region has the DNA TGTGCCAGCAGCTCAACTGGGGGTCGTGGCTACACCTTC.

The rearrangement joins TRBV7-2 to TRBJ2-1; 10 bases match TRBD1. With V trimmed by 4 bases and J by 9 bases, 12 bases remained unmatched. This CDR3 has 16 residues. Germline V CDR1 and CDR2: SGHTA, FQGNSA. The chain's CDR3 is CASSSRVTGGEFEQFF. In DNA form, the CDR3 reads TGTGCCAGCAGCTCCCGGGTGACAGGGGGCGAATTTGAGCAGTTCTTC.

The chain couples TRBV5-4 to TRBJ1-5; the D gene is possibly TRBD1 (5 bases). The CDR3 covers 15 residues. The germline V gene has CDR1 SGHNT and CDR2 YYREEE (reference sequence). The CDR3 sequence is CPTVPERGPSQPQHF. The CDR3 nucleotides read TGTCCAACAGTCCCCGAGCGGGGACCGAGTCAGCCCCAGCATTTT.

This clone was counted a few times. The genes are TRBV10-3 and TRBJ1-3; 7 positions match TRBD1. The CDR3 sequence is 17 residues long. Germline V gene sequence: CDR1 ENHRY, CDR2 SYGVKD. The ends lost 2 bases at V and 0 bases at J; junction bases unmatched: 7. The CDR3 spells CAISELRQGPSGNTIYF. The CDR3 nucleotides read TGTGCCATCAGTGAGCTTAGACAGGGTCCCTCTGGAAACACCATATATTTT.

The V call is TRBV4-1, the J call TRBJ2-1; 10 nucleotides match TRBD2. Germline CDR1 is MGHRA and CDR2 is YSYEKL. The trim removed 2 bases at V and 4 bases at J, leaving 8 bases unmatched. The CDR3 runs 17 residues. CDR3 region: CASSQRLAGDGYNEQFF. The DNA for the CDR3 is TGCGCCAGCAGCCAAAGGCTAGCGGGAGATGGTTACAATGAGCAGTTCTTC.

The V and J genes are TRBV28 and TRBJ1-3; a possible D gene is TRBD1 (5 bases). Germline V gene sequence: CDR1 MDHEN, CDR2 SYDVKM. Deletions cut 5 bases from V and 0 bases from J, with 11 bases between. The CDR3 has 15 residues. The CDR3 nucleotides read TGTGCCAGCAGTCCCTCCGACAGCTCTGGAAACACCATATATTTT. Translated, it gives CASSPSDSSGNTIYF.

The genes are TRBV6-6 and TRBJ2-5, with 7 positions matching TRBD2. Germline CDR1 reads MNHNY; CDR2 reads SVGAGI (reference sequence). Trimming at V came to 8 bases and at J to 4 bases, leaving 10 bases not matched to a gene. The CDR3 loop spans 14 amino acids. CDR3 in amino acids: CASDRGEGIETQYF. CDR3 nucleotide sequence: TGTGCCAGCGATAGAGGGGAGGGGATAGAGACCCAGTACTTC.

The chain uses TRBV30 and TRBJ1-2; no definite D call. CDR3 size: 12 residues. Germline V lookup: CDR1 GTSNPN, CDR2 SVGIG (reference sequence). V shed 8 bases and J shed 5 bases, with 15 bases lying between them. The CDR3 loop reads CAAIFGVYGYTF. The CDR3 nucleotides read TGTGCCGCCATCTTTGGAGTTTATGGCTACACCTTC. Full variable domain (rest looked up from reference TRBV30 and TRBJ1-2): SQTIHQWPATLVQPVGSPLSLECTVEGTSNPNLYWYRQAAGRGLQLLFYSVGIGQISSEVPQNLSASRPQDRQFILSSKKLLLSDSGFYLCAAIFGVYGYTFGSGTRLTVV.

The CDR3 coding sequence is TGTGCCAGCAGTGTGGGGCAAGAGCAGAGTGAAGCTTTCTTT. This sequence encodes CASSVGQEQSEAFF. The chain uses TRBV7-9 and TRBJ1-1; the D gene is possibly TRBD1 (5 bases). V was cut by 6 bases and J by 7 bases, with 18 bases left in between. The CDR3 is made up of 14 amino acids. Germline V gene sequence: CDR1 SEHNR, CDR2 FQNEAQ (reference sequence). The variable domain in full, completed from reference TRBV7-9 and TRBJ1-1, reads DTGVSQNPRHKITKRGQNVTFRCDPISEHNRLYWYRQTLGQGPEFLTYFQNEAQLEKSRLLSDRFSAERPKGSFSTLEIQRTEQGDSAMYLCASSVGQEQSEAFFGQGTRLTVV.

J is TRBJ2-3 and V is TRBV11-2; 13 bases are a match to TRBD2. Germline CDR1 SGHAT, CDR2 FQNNGV. V lost 5 bases, J lost 2 bases, and 4 bases stayed unmatched. CDR3 length: 16 amino acids. Written as DNA, the CDR3 is TGTGCCAGCAGCACGGGACTAGCGGGGACCACAGATACGCAGTATTTT. This sequence encodes CASSTGLAGTTDTQYF.

This chain joins TRBV7-9 and TRBJ1-1; D unresolved. Looked up from germline, CDR1 is SEHNR and CDR2 is FQNEAQ (reference sequence). The CDR3 has 14 amino acids. Trimming cost V 7 bases and J 4 bases, with 16 bases left between them. The CDR3 spells CASNVVGYFTEAFF. The DNA for the CDR3 is TGTGCCAGCAACGTCGTTGGGTACTTCACTGAAGCTTTCTTT. The full variable domain, its missing parts supplied by reference TRBV7-9 and TRBJ1-1, is DTGVSQNPRHKITKRGQNVTFRCDPISEHNRLYWYRQTLGQGPEFLTYFQNEAQLEKSRLLSDRFSAERPKGSFSTLEIQRTEQGDSAMYLCASNVVGYFTEAFFGQGTRLTVV.

The chain has TRBV9 and TRBJ2-1; TRBD2 aligns across 7 bases. This CDR3 contains 16 residues. Germline assignment: CDR1 SGDLS and CDR2 YYNGEE. After removal of 0 bases from V and 5 bases from J, the junction contained 8 bases not matched to a gene. CDR3 bases: TGTGCCAGCAGCGTAGAGGGCGGGAGACTCAACAATGAGCAGTTCTTC. As protein: CASSVEGGRLNNEQFF. The entire variable domain, with the rest obtained from reference TRBV9 and TRBJ2-1, is as follows: DSGVTQTPKHLITATGQRVTLRCSPRSGDLSVYWYQQSLDQGLQFLIQYYNGEERAKGNILERFSAQQFPDLHSELNLSSLELGDSALYFCASSVEGGRLNNEQFFGPGTRLTVL.

This sequence joins TRBV9 and TRBJ2-1; 8 nucleotides match TRBD2. J lost 3 bases, V lost 0 bases, and 2 bases had no gene match. This CDR3 has 15 amino acids. Germline loops: CDR1 SGDLS, CDR2 YYNGEE. The CDR3: CASSVVAGGYNEQFF. The CDR3 nucleotides are TGTGCCAGCAGCGTAGTGGCGGGAGGCTACAATGAGCAGTTCTTC.

Remarks on this clone: Its ends do not fully match the called genes, so a read error is possible. This chain uses TRBV9 with TRBJ1-1; D is ambiguous. The germline V gene has CDR1 SGDLS and CDR2 YYNGEE. There are 13 residues in the CDR3. The CDR3 sequence: CVSSATANTEAFF. For the CDR3, the DNA is TGTGTCAGCAGCGCGACGGCTAACACTGAAGCTTTCTTT.

The rearrangement uses TRBV9 and TRBJ2-1, with D maybe TRBD2 (6 bases). Germline CDR1 reads SGDLS; CDR2 reads YYNGEE. CDR3 length equals 13 residues. V dropped 3 bases and J dropped 5 bases, with 9 bases sitting between them. This CDR3 is CASSGTTDNEQFF. CDR3 sequence (DNA): TGTGCCAGCAGCGGGACTACCGACAATGAGCAGTTCTTC.

CDR3 nucleotide sequence: TGTGCCAGCAGCTCCTCAACAGGGTTGGGAATGGACGGCTACACCTTC. Its protein is CASSSSTGLGMDGYTF. The chain recombines TRBV11-1 with TRBJ1-2; the D gene is possibly TRBD1 (6 bases). Trimming took off 4 bases at V and 8 bases at J, with 23 bases between the two ends. CDR3 length equals 16 residues. Per the germline V gene, CDR1 is SGHAT and CDR2 is FQDESV (reference sequence).

In this sample, this clone turned up once. This rearrangement joins TRBV23-1 to TRBJ2-7, with TRBD2 matching 11 bases. TRBV23-1 has ORF status, its function being uncertain. Trimming cost V 7 bases and J 6 bases; bases outside gene matches: 8. CDR3 length equals 14 residues. This chain's CDR3 is CASTILAGVSEQYF. CDR3 bases: TGCGCCAGCACCATACTAGCGGGAGTAAGCGAGCAGTACTTC.

The chain employs TRBV29-1 and TRBJ1-2; possible D gene TRBD1, 5 bases. From germline, CDR1 is SQVTM and CDR2 ANQGSEA. This CDR3 is 13 amino acids long. Trimming took 0 bases from V and 8 from J, leaving 13 bases between them. CDR3 sequence reads: CSVEEYSHRGYTF. CDR3 nucleotide sequence: TGCAGCGTTGAAGAATACTCCCACAGGGGCTACACCTTC.

The chain uses TRBV5-1 and TRBJ1-1, with 9 bases aligning to TRBD1. J gave up 1 base and V 5 bases, and 3 bases lay outside the gene matches. Germline V gives CDR1 SGHRS, CDR2 YFSETQ. The CDR3 covers 14 residues. The CDR3 loop reads CASRPGQGNTEAFF. The CDR3 DNA reads as TGCGCCAGCAGACCGGGACAGGGGAACACTGAAGCTTTCTTT.

The V call is TRBV7-9, the J call TRBJ2-5; D is perhaps TRBD1 (7 bases). Trimming left V 5 bases short and J 5 bases short, with 15 bases between. The germline V gene encodes CDR1 SEHNR and CDR2 FQNEAQ (reference sequence). The CDR3 is 14 amino acids. CDR3 residues: CASSPQTGRETQYF. Written as DNA, the CDR3 is TGTGCCAGCAGCCCTCAGACAGGGAGGGAGACCCAGTACTTC.

The J gene is TRBJ2-5, the V gene TRBV6-5; 14 bases line up with TRBD2. Germline trimming cut 0 bases from V and 9 bases from J; bases unmatched to any gene: 3. Germline CDR1 MNHEY, CDR2 SVGAGI. The CDR3 runs to 15 residues. As DNA, the CDR3 is TGTGCCAGCAGTTACTCGACTAGCGGGAGGGTAGCCCAGTACTTC. Translation: CASSYSTSGRVAQYF.

This chain connects TRBV4-2 to TRBJ2-7, with D perhaps matching TRBD1 (6 bases). The CDR3 has 15 amino acids. Trimming shortened V by 1 base and J by 3 bases, and 13 bases separated the two germline ends. CDR1 and CDR2 from the germline V gene are LGHNA and YNFKEQ. The chain's CDR3 is CASSQGGRGYYEQYF. In DNA form, the CDR3 reads TGTGCCAGCAGCCAAGGAGGCAGGGGTTACTACGAGCAGTACTTC.

The V gene is TRBV7-9, the J gene TRBJ2-7; 8 nucleotides match TRBD2. The CDR3 is 16 amino acids. Per germline, CDR1 SEHNR and CDR2 FQNEAQ (reference sequence). V lost 5 bases, J lost 0 bases, and 9 bases stayed unmatched. CDR3 nucleotide sequence: TGTGCCAGCAGCGTCGATCTAGCGGGTAGCTCCTACGAGCAGTACTTC. Protein: CASSVDLAGSSYEQYF.